The 21 T cell receptor beta chains presented below share a single source sample, sequenced in a study of shared clonotypes between healthy human individuals. The protocol was immunoSEQ multiplex PCR, while the TCRdb copy is restricted to in-frame clones and leaves out a portion. The data show roughly 890,000 clones, 85% to 95% seen once. Cells designated naive CD8 were CD45RO-negative and were positively selected for CCR7, with terminally differentiated effector memory CD45RA+ cells excluded. Sequenced sample: naive CD8+ T cells sorted from blood. These receptors all come from a young man in good health.

The chain employs TRBV21-1 and TRBJ2-7; the DNA was not used to check the table's D call, TRBD2. TRBV21-1 is recorded as a pseudogene. This CDR3 is built from 14 residues. The CDR3 bases are TGTGCCAGCAGTCCAAGGAGCGGGAGGGGAGAGCAGTACTTC. Its translation is CASSPRSGRGEQYF.

This chain joins TRBV7-9 and TRBJ2-5; D unclear. The CDR3 is made up of 17 amino acids. V lost 4 bases and J lost 3, with 21 bases in between. The germline V gene has CDR1 SEHNR and CDR2 FQNEAQ (reference sequence). The CDR3 loop reads CASSSPPGWSSEETQYF. The CDR3 DNA is TGTGCCAGCAGCTCACCGCCTGGGTGGAGTTCTGAAGAGACCCAGTACTTC.

This chain links TRBV5-1 with TRBJ2-1; 12 bases match TRBD2. The germline V gene has CDR1 SGHRS and CDR2 YFSETQ. J gave up 3 bases and V 4 bases, and 14 bases lay outside the gene matches. This CDR3 has 19 residues. The CDR3 DNA is TGCGCCAGCAGCGTGCCTCTAGCGGGAGGGCCTCTCGACTACAATGAGCAGTTCTTC. It codes for CASSVPLAGGPLDYNEQFF.

As to this clone: This sample also contains other DNA sequences that code for the same CDR3. V gene TRBV5-1 combines with J gene TRBJ2-7, with unresolved D. Germline assignment: CDR1 SGHRS and CDR2 YFSETQ. V dropped 0 bases and J dropped 0 bases, with 4 bases sitting between them. The CDR3 is 13 amino acids. The CDR3 DNA reads TGCGCCAGCAGCTTGGGCAGCTCCTACGAGCAGTACTTC. Translated, it gives CASSLGSSYEQYF.

CDR3 in DNA: TGTGCCAGCAGCACTTCGACCGGGACAGGGAATTTCGAGCAGTACTTC. This sequence encodes CASSTSTGTGNFEQYF. The chain couples TRBV7-9 to TRBJ2-7; 9 bases fit TRBD1. The CDR3 is 16 residues long. Unmatched junction bases numbered 14, after V lost 5 bases and J lost 6 bases. Looked up from germline, CDR1 is SEHNR and CDR2 is FQNEAQ (reference sequence).

The chain uses TRBV27 and TRBJ2-5; D is possibly TRBD2 (5 bases). Germline CDR1 reads MNHEY; CDR2 reads SMNVEV (reference sequence). The CDR3 is 15 residues long. With 1 base removed from V and 4 bases from J, the gap between germline ends came to 13 bases. This chain's CDR3 is CASSLFGLGRETQYF. The CDR3 DNA reads as TGTGCCAGCAGTTTATTCGGACTTGGCCGAGAGACCCAGTACTTC.

This clone has only one observation. This chain joins TRBV27 and TRBJ2-7; perhaps D is TRBD1 or TRBD2 (5 bases each). Germline-derived CDR1 and CDR2 are MNHEY and SMNVEV (reference sequence). V was trimmed by 5 bases and J by 5 bases, leaving 19 bases between them. This CDR3 is built from 15 residues. As DNA, the CDR3 is TGTGCCAGCAGTCCCTACCCCCCTGGGGGTCACGAGCAGTACTTC. Its protein product is CASSPYPPGGHEQYF.

This chain links TRBV11-2 with TRBJ2-7; no reliable D call. Germline values: CDR1 SGHAT, CDR2 FQNNGV. This CDR3 has 14 amino acids. Trimming took off 1 base at V and 1 base at J, with 8 bases between the two ends. The CDR3 DNA follows: TGTGCCAGCAGCTTAGGTCCCAGATCCTACGAGCAGTACTTC. Translated, it gives CASSLGPRSYEQYF. The entire variable domain, with the rest obtained from reference TRBV11-2 and TRBJ2-7, is as follows: EAGVAQSPRYKIIEKRQSVAFWCNPISGHATLYWYQQILGQGPKLLIQFQNNGVVDDSQLPKDRFSAERLKGVDSTLKIQPAKLEDSAVYLCASSLGPRSYEQYFGPGTRLTVT.

The chain combines TRBV7-9 with TRBJ1-1; tentatively, D is TRBD1 (5 bases). The germline gives CDR1 SEHNR, CDR2 FQNEAQ (reference sequence). The CDR3 is 18 amino acids. Trimming removed 8 bases at V and 1 base at J, with 26 bases between. The CDR3 DNA reads as TGTGCCAGCGGTTCTTCTCCGGGGATAGGACAAGGGAACACTGAAGCTTTCTTT. It codes for CASGSSPGIGQGNTEAFF.

This clone was seen once. This rearrangement joins TRBV15 to TRBJ2-3; D is uncertain. CDR3 length equals 12 residues. The V and J ends lost 5 bases and 5 bases respectively, with 8 bases between them. CDR1 LNHNV and CDR2 YYDKDF come from the germline V gene (reference sequence). The DNA for the CDR3 is TGTGCCACCAGCTTGCACGTAGATACGCAGTATTTT. It specifies CATSLHVDTQYF.

The V and J genes are TRBV27 and TRBJ1-2; D is unresolved. Germline V CDR1 and CDR2: MNHEY, SMNVEV (reference sequence). This CDR3 contains 15 residues. Deletions cut 6 bases from V and 0 bases from J, with 14 bases between. CDR3 amino acids: CASREGPSANYGYTF. Written as DNA, the CDR3 is TGTGCCAGCAGGGAGGGCCCTTCAGCTAACTATGGCTACACCTTC.

This chain connects TRBV11-2 to TRBJ2-1, with a tentative D call TRBD2 (5 bases). The CDR3 consists of 15 residues. V was pared by 5 bases and J by 10 bases, with 21 bases between. Germline CDR1 SGHAT, CDR2 FQNNGV. The CDR3 DNA is TGTGCCAGCAGCCCGCGGGCAGGCAAACTGTGGGAGCAGTTCTTC. This translates into CASSPRAGKLWEQFF.

The chain is built from TRBV11-2 and TRBJ2-1, with TRBD2 matching 10 bases. V shed 5 bases and J 10 bases; nucleotides not matched to a gene: 20. CDR1 and CDR2 from the germline V gene are SGHAT and FQNNGV. The CDR3 sequence is 18 residues long. CDR3 in amino acids: CASSPFPELAGEVREQFF. Written as DNA, the CDR3 is TGTGCCAGCAGCCCCTTCCCCGAGCTAGCGGGAGAGGTAAGGGAGCAGTTCTTC.

The chain links TRBV7-9 to TRBJ1-1; 7 bases line up with TRBD1. CDR1 is SEHNR, CDR2 FQNEAQ, per germline (reference sequence). Trimming at V came to 8 bases and at J to 5 bases, leaving 5 bases not matched to a gene. The CDR3 totals 12 residues. CDR3 sequence: CASCQGGTEAFF. The CDR3 DNA reads TGTGCCAGCTGCCAGGGGGGTACTGAAGCTTTCTTT.

This chain connects TRBV29-1 to TRBJ2-3; 10 nucleotides line up with TRBD2. V gave up 4 bases and J gave up 4 bases; unmatched junction bases: 5. CDR1 SQVTM and CDR2 ANQGSEA come from the germline V gene. This CDR3 has 14 amino acids. The CDR3 reads CSVVGLAGADTQYF. For the CDR3, the DNA is TGCAGCGTTGTAGGGCTAGCGGGAGCAGATACGCAGTATTTT.

The chain uses TRBV6-1 and TRBJ2-3, with TRBD2 as a possible D gene (6 bases). CDR3 size: 18 residues. The V end was cut by 2 bases, the J end by 0 bases, with 18 bases between. The germline V gene encodes CDR1 MNHNS and CDR2 SASEGT. The CDR3 bases are TGTGCCAGCAGTGAACAAAGCTCGAGCGGGCTTAGCACAGATACGCAGTATTTT. It translates to CASSEQSSSGLSTDTQYF.

The V gene is TRBV9, the J gene TRBJ2-5, with a tentative D call TRBD2 (6 bases). Germline V gene data show CDR1 as SGDLS and CDR2 as YYNGEE. The CDR3 spans 15 residues. Trimming took off 2 bases at V and 3 bases at J, with 14 bases between the two ends. CDR3 loop: CASSVEGRVEETQYF. The CDR3 nucleotides are TGTGCCAGCAGCGTGGAGGGTCGGGTCGAAGAGACCCAGTACTTC.

The V and J genes are TRBV2 and TRBJ2-7; D unresolved. The CDR3 is made up of 14 amino acids. Trimming left V 8 bases short and J 2 bases short, with 16 bases between. The V gene's germline CDR1 is SNHLY and CDR2 FYNNEI. This CDR3 is CASAKSTLTYEQYF. CDR3 coding DNA: TGTGCCAGCGCTAAATCAACCTTAACCTACGAGCAGTACTTC.

This clone was counted a few times. This CDR3 is CASSAFSDYHSYNEQFF. Written as DNA, the CDR3 is TGTGCCAGCAGTGCCTTTTCGGACTACCACTCCTACAATGAGCAGTTCTTC. The gene calls are TRBV25-1 and TRBJ2-1; D might be TRBD2 (6 bases). V was clipped by 4 bases and J by 0 bases, with 16 bases between them. The CDR3 spans 17 residues. Per the germline V gene, CDR1 is MGHDK and CDR2 is SYGVNS.

For the CDR3, the DNA is TGTGCCAGCCAGGACAGCAATCAGCCCCAGCATTTT. Protein product: CASQDSNQPQHF. V usage is TRBV7-9 and J usage is TRBJ1-5, with D hard to call. Germline V CDR1 and CDR2: SEHNR, FQNEAQ (reference sequence). The CDR3 contains 12 residues. V gave up 8 bases and J gave up 1 base, with 6 bases separating them.

The chain couples TRBV7-9 to TRBJ2-1; D ambiguous. The germline V gene encodes CDR1 SEHNR and CDR2 FQNEAQ (reference sequence). V lost 0 bases to trimming and J lost 0 bases, with 6 bases between them. This CDR3 has 15 residues. Written as DNA, the CDR3 is TGTGCCAGCAGCTTAGCCATGGGCTCCTACAATGAGCAGTTCTTC. This codes for CASSLAMGSYNEQFF.